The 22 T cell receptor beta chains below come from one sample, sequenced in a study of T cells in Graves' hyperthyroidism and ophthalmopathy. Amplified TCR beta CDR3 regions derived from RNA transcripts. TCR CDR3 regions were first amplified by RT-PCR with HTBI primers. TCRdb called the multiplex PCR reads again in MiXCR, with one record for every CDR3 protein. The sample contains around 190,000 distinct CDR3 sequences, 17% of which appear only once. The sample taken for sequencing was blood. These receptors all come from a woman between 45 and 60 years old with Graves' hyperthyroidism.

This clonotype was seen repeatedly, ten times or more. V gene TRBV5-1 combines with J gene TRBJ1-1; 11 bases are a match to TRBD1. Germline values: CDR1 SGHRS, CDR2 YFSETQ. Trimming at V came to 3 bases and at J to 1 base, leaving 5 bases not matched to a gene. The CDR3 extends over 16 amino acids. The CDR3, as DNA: TGCGCCAGCAGCTCAAGGGGACAGGGGGGGAACACTGAAGCTTTCTTT. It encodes CASSSRGQGGNTEAFF.

CDR3 sequence: CSARTPGAGELFF. CDR3 bases: TGCAGTGCTAGGACACCGGGGGCCGGGGAGCTGTTTTTT. The chain is built from TRBV20-1 and TRBJ2-2; tentative D call: TRBD2 (6 bases). V shed 3 bases and J shed 6 bases, with 11 bases lying between them. CDR1 and CDR2 (germline): DFQATT, SNEGSKA (reference sequence). The CDR3 has 13 residues.

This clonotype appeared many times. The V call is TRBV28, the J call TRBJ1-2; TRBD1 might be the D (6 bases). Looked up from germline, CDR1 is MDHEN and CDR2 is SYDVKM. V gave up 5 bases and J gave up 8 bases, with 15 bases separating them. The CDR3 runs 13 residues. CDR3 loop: CASSKTQGGGYTF. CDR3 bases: TGTGCCAGCAGTAAAACACAGGGCGGGGGCTACACCTTC.

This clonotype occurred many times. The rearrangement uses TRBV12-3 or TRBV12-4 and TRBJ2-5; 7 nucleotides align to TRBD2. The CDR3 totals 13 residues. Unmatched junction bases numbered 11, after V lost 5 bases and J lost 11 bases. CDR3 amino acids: CASSQLASGNQYF. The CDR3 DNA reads TGTGCCAGCAGTCAACTGGCTAGCGGAAATCAGTACTTC.

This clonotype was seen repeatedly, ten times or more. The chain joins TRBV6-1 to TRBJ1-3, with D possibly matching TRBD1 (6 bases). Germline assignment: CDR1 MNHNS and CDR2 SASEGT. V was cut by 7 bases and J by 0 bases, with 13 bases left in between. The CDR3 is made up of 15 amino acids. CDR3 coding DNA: TGTGCCAGCACCAGCCAGGGGAACTCTGGAAACACCATATATTTT. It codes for CASTSQGNSGNTIYF.

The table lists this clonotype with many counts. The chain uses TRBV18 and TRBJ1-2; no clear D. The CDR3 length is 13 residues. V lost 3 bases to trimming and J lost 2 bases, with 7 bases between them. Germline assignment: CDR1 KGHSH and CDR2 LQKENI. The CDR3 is CASSPDQNYGYTF. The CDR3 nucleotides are TGTGCCAGCTCACCCGATCAGAACTATGGCTACACCTTC.

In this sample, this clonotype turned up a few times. For the CDR3, the DNA is TGTGCCACCAGTGATCGGACAGGGGAAAGCACCGGGGAGCTGTTTTTT. Translating gives CATSDRTGESTGELFF. The chain has TRBV24-1 and TRBJ2-2; 9 nucleotides align to TRBD1. There are 16 residues in the CDR3. The V gene end was trimmed by 3 bases and the J gene end by 4 bases; junction bases not matched to a gene: 5. The germline V gene has CDR1 KGHDR and CDR2 SFDVKD.

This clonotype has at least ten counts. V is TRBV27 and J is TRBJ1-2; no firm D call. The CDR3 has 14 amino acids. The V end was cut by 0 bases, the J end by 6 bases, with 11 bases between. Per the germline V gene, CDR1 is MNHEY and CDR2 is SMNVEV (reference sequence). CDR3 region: CASSLSTLQNGYTF. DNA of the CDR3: TGTGCCAGCAGTTTATCCACCCTCCAGAATGGCTACACCTTC.

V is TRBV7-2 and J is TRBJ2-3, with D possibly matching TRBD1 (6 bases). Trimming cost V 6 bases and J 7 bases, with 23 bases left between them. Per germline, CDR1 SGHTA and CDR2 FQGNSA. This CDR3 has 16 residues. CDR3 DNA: TGTGCCAGCAGTAAAGACCGGGACACCGCCATGCATACGCAGTATTTT. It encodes CASSKDRDTAMHTQYF.

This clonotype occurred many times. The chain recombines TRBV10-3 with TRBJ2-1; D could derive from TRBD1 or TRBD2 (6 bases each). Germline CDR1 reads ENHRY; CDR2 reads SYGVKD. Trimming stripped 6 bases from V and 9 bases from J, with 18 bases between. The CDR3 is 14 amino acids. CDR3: CAIRGGSASGEQFF. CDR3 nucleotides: TGTGCCATCAGAGGGGGGAGCGCCTCGGGTGAGCAGTTCTTC.

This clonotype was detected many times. The DNA for the CDR3 is TGTGCCAGCAGTTACTGGCCCTCGTATCTAGATACGCAGTATTTT. The encoded protein is CASSYWPSYLDTQYF. The V call is TRBV6-6, the J call TRBJ2-3; D gene unclear. The length of the CDR3 is 15 residues. Germline values: CDR1 MNHNY, CDR2 SVGAGI (reference sequence). Trimming took 1 base from V and 5 from J, leaving 13 bases between them.

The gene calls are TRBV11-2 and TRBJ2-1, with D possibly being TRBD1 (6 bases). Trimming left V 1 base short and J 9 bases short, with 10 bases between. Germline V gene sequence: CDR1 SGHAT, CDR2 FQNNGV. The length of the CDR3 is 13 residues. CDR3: CASSLASGAEQFF. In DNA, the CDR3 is TGTGCCAGCAGCTTAGCCTCAGGGGCTGAGCAGTTCTTC.

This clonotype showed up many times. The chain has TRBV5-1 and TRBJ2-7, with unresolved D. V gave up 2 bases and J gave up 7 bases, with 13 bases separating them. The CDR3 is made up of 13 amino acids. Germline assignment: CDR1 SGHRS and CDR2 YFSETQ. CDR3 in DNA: TGCGCCAGCAGCTTCGTACAGTGGGGAGAGCAGTACTTC. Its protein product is CASSFVQWGEQYF.

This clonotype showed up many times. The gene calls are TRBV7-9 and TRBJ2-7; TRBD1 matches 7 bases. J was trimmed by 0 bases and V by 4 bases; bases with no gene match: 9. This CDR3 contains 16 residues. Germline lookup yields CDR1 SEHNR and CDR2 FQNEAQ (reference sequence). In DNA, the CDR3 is TGTGCCAGCAGCTCCCAGGTCGGACAGGTCTCCTACGAGCAGTACTTC. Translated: CASSSQVGQVSYEQYF. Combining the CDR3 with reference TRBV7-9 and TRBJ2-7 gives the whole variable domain DTGVSQNPRHKITKRGQNVTFRCDPISEHNRLYWYRQTLGQGPEFLTYFQNEAQLEKSRLLSDRFSAERPKGSFSTLEIQRTEQGDSAMYLCASSSQVGQVSYEQYFGPGTRLTVT.

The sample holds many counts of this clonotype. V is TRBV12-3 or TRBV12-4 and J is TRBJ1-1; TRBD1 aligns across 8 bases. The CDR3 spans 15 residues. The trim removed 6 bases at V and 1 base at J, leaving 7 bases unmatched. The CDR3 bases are TGTGCCAGCAGACCCTCGACAGGGGCGAACACTGAAGCTTTCTTT. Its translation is CASRPSTGANTEAFF.

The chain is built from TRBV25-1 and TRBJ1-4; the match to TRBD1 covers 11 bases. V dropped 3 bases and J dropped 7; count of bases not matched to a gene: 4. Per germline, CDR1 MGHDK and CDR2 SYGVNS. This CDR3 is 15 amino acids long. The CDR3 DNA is TGTGCCAGCAGTGAGAGGACAGGGGGCATTGAAAAACTGTTTTTT. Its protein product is CASSERTGGIEKLFF.

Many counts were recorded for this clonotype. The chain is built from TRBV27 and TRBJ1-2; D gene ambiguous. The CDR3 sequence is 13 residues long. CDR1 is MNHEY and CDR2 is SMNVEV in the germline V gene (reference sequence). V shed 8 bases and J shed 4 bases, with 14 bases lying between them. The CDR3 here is CASGSRETYGYTF. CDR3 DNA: TGTGCCAGCGGATCTAGGGAAACCTATGGCTACACCTTC.

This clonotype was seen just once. The CDR3 nucleotides are TGTGCCAGCAGCTTAGACGCTAGCGGAACCGGGGAGCTGTTTTTT. Protein product: CASSLDASGTGELFF. This chain links TRBV7-3 with TRBJ2-2; 7 nucleotides agree with TRBD2. This CDR3 contains 15 residues. With V trimmed by 2 bases and J by 5 bases, 5 bases remained unmatched. The germline gives CDR1 SGHTA, CDR2 FQGTGA.

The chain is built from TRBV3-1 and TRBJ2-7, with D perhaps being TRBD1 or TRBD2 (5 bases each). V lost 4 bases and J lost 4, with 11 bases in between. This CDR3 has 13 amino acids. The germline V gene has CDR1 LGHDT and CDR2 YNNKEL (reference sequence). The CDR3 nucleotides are TGTGCCAGCAGCCCGCCGGGGCTGTACGAGCAGTACTTC. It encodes CASSPPGLYEQYF.

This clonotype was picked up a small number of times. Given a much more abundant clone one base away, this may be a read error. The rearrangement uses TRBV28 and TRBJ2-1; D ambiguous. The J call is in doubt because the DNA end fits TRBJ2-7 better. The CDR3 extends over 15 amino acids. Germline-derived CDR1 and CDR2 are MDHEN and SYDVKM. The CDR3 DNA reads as TGTGCCAGCAGTTTATCGGCGTTCTCCTACAATGAGCAGTACTTC. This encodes CASSLSAFSYNEQYF.

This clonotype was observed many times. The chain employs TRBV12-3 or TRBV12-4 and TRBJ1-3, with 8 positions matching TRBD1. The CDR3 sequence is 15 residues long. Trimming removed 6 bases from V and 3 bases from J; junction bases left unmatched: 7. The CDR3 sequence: CASRDSGGSGNTIYF. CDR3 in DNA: TGTGCCAGCAGGGATTCAGGGGGCAGTGGAAACACCATATATTTT.

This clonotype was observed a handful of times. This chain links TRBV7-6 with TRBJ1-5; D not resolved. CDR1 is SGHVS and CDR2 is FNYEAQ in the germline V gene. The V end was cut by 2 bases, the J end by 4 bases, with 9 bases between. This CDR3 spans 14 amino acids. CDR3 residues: CASSLRGRNQPQHF. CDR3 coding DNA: TGTGCCAGCAGCTTACGTGGGAGGAATCAGCCCCAGCATTTT.